This TCR beta chain was found in a study of blood T cell repertoires in COVID-19. Study in general: Acute-phase and convalescent COVID-19 samples originated in the United States, Italy and Spain. From T cells, B-cell-depleted T cells, or PBMCs came the material, which was cDNA or gDNA.

The table lists this clone with a few counts. Profiling relied on immunoSEQ multiplex PCR, and the TCRdb table lists in-frame clones only, not all of them. This table has under 70,000 clones, 65% to 80% appearing once. The sample comprised peripheral blood. The clonotype was recovered from a man between 60 and 75 years old with acute or convalescent COVID-19.

CDR3 in amino acids: CASSLEGAGGYTF. The CDR3 nucleotides are TGTGCCAGCAGCTTAGAGGGGGCAGGAGGCTACACCTTC. The chain is built from TRBV7-6 and TRBJ1-2; 7 bases match TRBD1. The CDR3 covers 13 residues. The V gene's germline CDR1 is SGHVS and CDR2 FNYEAQ. With V trimmed by 1 base and J by 8 bases, 4 bases remained unmatched.